This T cell receptor (beta chain) was captured in a study of T cells after yellow fever vaccination. Study summary: Any fraction with a low cell number was prepared using SMART-Seq v4 Ultra Low Input. The study, taken as a whole, reports: Although the secondary response was weaker, it peaked faster, at day 5 versus 15. Among primary-vaccination clones, most reappeared after the booster, at 95% to 96% for CD4 and more than 75% for CD8.

The CDR3 spans 14 residues. Per the germline V gene, CDR1 is MNHNS and CDR2 is SASEGT. Trimming removed 6 bases from V and 10 bases from J; junction bases left unmatched: 9. TCR cDNA, made by 5'RACE template switching, carried an added universal primer site and UMIs. TCRdb fed the 5' RACE reads into MiXCR, producing one record per CDR3 protein. This table has approximately 610,000 distinct CDR3 sequences, around 16% appearing once. This clonotype was observed many times. The antigen is undetermined. This rearrangement joins TRBV6-1 to TRBJ1-6; 7 positions match TRBD1. Here the sequenced sample was PBMCs, taken around 5 days after the first yellow fever vaccination. The TCR comes from a man between 18 and 29 years old who received the YFV17D yellow fever vaccine. The CDR3 DNA reads TGTGCCAGCAGCCCGGGACAGCCTTCCTCACCCCTCCACTTT. As protein: CASSPGQPSSPLHF.